This T cell receptor beta chain was identified in a study of PD-1 blockade in classical Hodgkin lymphoma. Study conclusions and caveats: Baseline diversity was lower in partial responders and progressors than complete responders. Among the patients, those starting nivolumab under 1 year after ASCT were excluded. In CD4+ cells, TCR diversity went up significantly by C4D1, but in CD8+ cells it did not.

V lost 4 bases, J lost 7 bases, and 17 bases lay in between. CDR3 length equals 14 residues. CDR1 LNHDA and CDR2 SQIVND come from the germline V gene (reference sequence). Data came from immunoSEQ multiplex PCR; TCRdb stores just in-frame clones and leaves some out. The table lists tens of thousands of clones, 70% to 90% of them singletons. Concerning this clone itself: The antigen is not known.

The time point denotes: cycle 4 day 1 (C4D1), after 6 weeks of nivolumab. Every single patient, without exception, relapsed after autologous stem cell transplantation, and brentuximab vedotin exposure varied. This clonotype was sampled from a human donor with classical Hodgkin lymphoma. Specimen: peripheral blood mononuclear cells (PBMCs), collected before the fourth cycle of nivolumab. The V gene is TRBV19, the J gene TRBJ2-7, with D perhaps matching TRBD2 (6 bases). The CDR3 sequence is CASSSGNSDWEQYF. Written as DNA, the CDR3 is TGTGCCAGTAGTAGCGGGAACTCTGATTGGGAGCAGTACTTC.